This T cell receptor beta chain derives from a study of T-cell memory formation after mild COVID-19. TCRdb processed the 5' RACE reads anew with MiXCR; each CDR3 protein has one entry. The sample records about 470,000 distinct CDR3 sequences, over 15% being singletons. Notes on the study in general: That cross-reactive memory joined was suggested by some responding clones appearing in pre-infection memory.

The germline CDR1 and CDR2 sequences are SGHTA and FQGNSA. V lost 2 bases to trimming and J lost 2 bases, with 13 bases between them. The CDR3 loop spans 16 amino acids. As for this clonotype: Its antigen is unidentified.

The V call is TRBV7-2, the J call TRBJ2-4; D may correspond to TRBD1 or TRBD2 (6 bases each). This receptor was obtained from an adult woman who had mild COVID-19 (a few samples of this study predate the infection). Cell type and time point are not known. The specimen was PBMCs or a T cell subset sorted from them (not recorded which). The CDR3 loop reads CASSLLGGLPKNIQYF. In nucleotides, the CDR3 is TGTGCCAGCAGCTTATTGGGGGGCTTACCCAAAAACATTCAGTACTTC.